This T cell receptor beta chain was identified during a study of cytomegalovirus exposure and HLA in healthy donors. Regarding the study as a whole: Many donors carried some public TCRs, although rarity characterized most TCR sequences. Later analysis suggested most CMV-associated TCR beta chains were HLA-restricted.

PCR primers comprised 60 Vbeta and 13 Jbeta primers. Produced via immunoSEQ multiplex PCR; TCRdb's table is partial and in-frame only. The sample lists about 95,000 clones, around 70% occurring once. For this clone: Its antigen is not known.

The CDR3 sequence is 17 residues long. Germline V CDR1 and CDR2: KGHSH, LQKENI. V was clipped by 1 base and J by 4 bases; unmatched bases: 11. The sequenced sample was PBMCs. The V gene is TRBV18, the J gene TRBJ1-1; TRBD1 aligns across 8 bases. The sequence was obtained from a man in his 60s in good health and CMV-seronegative. The CDR3 loop is CASSPQTGQVSSTEAFF. CDR3 bases: TGTGCCAGCTCACCACAAACGGGACAGGTATCGAGCACTGAAGCTTTCTTT.